Presented here are 13 T cell receptor beta chains from one specimen sequenced in a study of T cell repertoires in cytomegalovirus infection. TCRdb fed the reads into MiXCR, producing one record per CDR3 protein. The sample has approximately 260,000 distinct CDR3 sequences, less than 25% seen once. These TCRs' antigens remain unknown. Sequenced material: cultured PBMCs, taken from culture after CMV antigen stimulation. The receptors come from a human donor in good health (CMV status not recorded). Some clones in this sample may be carry-over from other donors' samples.

In its sample, this clonotype was seen many times. This chain uses TRBV7-2 with TRBJ1-1; no definite D call. V gave up 1 base and J gave up 0 bases, with 9 bases separating them. This CDR3 is built from 15 residues. In germline, CDR1 is SGHTA, CDR2 FQGNSA. The CDR3 DNA reads as TGTGCCAGCAGCTTAGTCCCCGGCTTGAACACTGAAGCTTTCTTT. It is translated as CASSLVPGLNTEAFF. Looking up the rest from reference TRBV7-2 and TRBJ1-1 gives the full variable domain: GAGVSQSPSNKVTEKGKDVELRCDPISGHTALYWYRQSLGQGLEFLIYFQGNSAPDKSGLPSDRFSAERTGGSVSTLTIQRTQQEDSAVYLCASSLVPGLNTEAFFGQGTRLTVV.

This clonotype was seen more than once but under ten times. The chain combines TRBV12-3 or TRBV12-4 with TRBJ2-1, with a possible D match to TRBD2 (5 bases). The CDR3 totals 12 residues. With 6 bases removed from V and 7 bases from J, the gap between germline ends came to 10 bases. CDR3 nucleotides: TGTGCCAGCAGCACCCCGGGGAATGAGCAGTTCTTC. Residues: CASSTPGNEQFF.

This clonotype was seen more than once but under ten times. The chain uses TRBV6-1 and TRBJ2-3; 11 bases agree with TRBD2. The CDR3 length is 18 residues. V was pared by 6 bases and J by 0 bases, with 11 bases of the junction left unmatched. The germline CDR1 and CDR2 sequences are MNHNS and SASEGT. The DNA of the CDR3 is TGTGCCAGCAGGCCCACTCGACTAGCGGGGCACAGCACAGATACGCAGTATTTT. This sequence encodes CASRPTRLAGHSTDTQYF.

This clonotype appeared a few times. The genes are TRBV18 and TRBJ1-1, with unresolved D. CDR1 and CDR2 from the germline V gene are KGHSH and LQKENI. The V end lost 3 bases, the J end lost 1 base, and 6 bases lay between the germline ends. CDR3 size: 13 residues. As DNA, the CDR3 is TGTGCCAGCTCACCCGGTACGAACACTGAAGCTTTCTTT. Translating it yields CASSPGTNTEAFF.

This clonotype was seen ten or more times. The V and J genes are TRBV7-2 and TRBJ1-2; D remains unclear. Trimming removed 2 bases from V and 8 bases from J, with 21 bases in between. Germline assignment: CDR1 SGHTA and CDR2 FQGNSA. The CDR3 is 16 residues long. CDR3 nucleotides: TGTGCCAGCAGCTTATCGGGAGGAACGGTCGCTAAGGGCTACACCTTC. Translation: CASSLSGGTVAKGYTF. The complete variable domain, with remaining parts taken from reference TRBV7-2 and TRBJ1-2, reads GAGVSQSPSNKVTEKGKDVELRCDPISGHTALYWYRQSLGQGLEFLIYFQGNSAPDKSGLPSDRFSAERTGGSVSTLTIQRTQQEDSAVYLCASSLSGGTVAKGYTFGSGTRLTVV.

This clonotype appeared a few times. The chain employs TRBV7-2 and TRBJ2-1, with TRBD1 as a possible D gene (6 bases). Germline-derived CDR1 and CDR2 are SGHTA and FQGNSA. Trimming removed 2 bases from V and 5 bases from J, with 19 bases in between. There are 17 residues in the CDR3. CDR3 in amino acids: CASSLPLGAPNHNEQFF. As DNA, the CDR3 is TGTGCCAGCAGCTTACCGTTGGGGGCCCCGAACCACAATGAGCAGTTCTTC.

The sample holds a few counts of this clonotype. The chain is built from TRBV20-1 and TRBJ2-5; D gene ambiguous. V dropped 6 bases and J dropped 5 bases, with 16 bases sitting between them. In germline, CDR1 is DFQATT, CDR2 SNEGSKA (reference sequence). This CDR3 contains 13 residues. In DNA, the CDR3 is TGCAGTGCCACTATGGTAGTTCGGGAGACCCAGTACTTC. It translates to CSATMVVRETQYF.

This clonotype was observed a handful of times. J is TRBJ2-3 and V is TRBV7-9; no clear D gene. CDR1 is SEHNR, CDR2 FQNEAQ, per germline (reference sequence). The CDR3 runs 15 residues. V was pared by 6 bases and J by 4 bases, with 17 bases between. The CDR3 here is CASRPTGTSSDTQYF. CDR3 nucleotides: TGTGCCAGCAGACCCACTGGTACAAGCTCAGATACGCAGTATTTT.

There are many counts of this clonotype. V is TRBV14 and J is TRBJ1-1; D is perhaps TRBD1 (5 bases). CDR3 size: 16 residues. V lost 0 bases and J 0 bases, leaving 11 bases between the germline ends. CDR1 is SGHDN, CDR2 FVKESK, per germline. The CDR3 nucleotides read TGTGCCAGCAGCCAAGATCTGGGACGGATGAACACTGAAGCTTTCTTT. This encodes CASSQDLGRMNTEAFF.

This clonotype was seen only once. The chain uses TRBV24-1 and TRBJ2-5, with 8 bases aligning to TRBD2. Germline CDR1 and CDR2: KGHDR and SFDVKD. V lost 4 bases and J lost 5; bases outside the gene matches: 8. The CDR3 extends over 15 amino acids. The CDR3 here is CATSDPGGGRETQYF. In DNA, the CDR3 is TGTGCCACCAGTGACCCCGGGGGGGGTAGGGAGACCCAGTACTTC.

This clonotype occurred a few times. V usage is TRBV11-1 and J usage is TRBJ2-7; TRBD1 matches 9 bases. V was pared by 5 bases and J by 2 bases, with 4 bases of the junction left unmatched. Germline CDR1 SGHAT, CDR2 FQDESV (reference sequence). This CDR3 is 14 amino acids long. This CDR3 reads CASSVRDRAYEQYF. The CDR3 nucleotides read TGTGCCAGCAGCGTCCGGGACAGGGCCTACGAGCAGTACTTC.

The gene calls are TRBV28 and TRBJ2-3, with no clear D. Trimming stripped 3 bases from V and 3 bases from J, with 13 bases between. This CDR3 comprises 15 residues. CDR1 and CDR2 (germline): MDHEN, SYDVKM. CDR3 in DNA: TGTGCCAGCAGTTTGACCGGCGTAGGGACAGATACGCAGTATTTT. This sequence encodes CASSLTGVGTDTQYF.

This clonotype was counted between two and nine times. V gene TRBV7-2 combines with J gene TRBJ1-1, with D unresolved. In germline, CDR1 is SGHTA, CDR2 FQGNSA. V lost 2 bases, J lost 4 bases, and 5 bases lay in between. CDR3 length equals 12 residues. CDR3 amino acids: CASSLTVTEAFF. The CDR3 coding sequence is TGTGCCAGCAGCTTAACGGTCACTGAAGCTTTCTTT.